Here is one T cell receptor (beta chain) with its context. It lacks a known antigen. No much larger clone is present one base from it, and per-base qualities are unavailable. These data originate in a study of T cell responses to AZD1222 COVID-19 vaccine (dated by TCRdb to about 2021). Notes on the research overall: A total of more than 230 trial participants underwent TCR sequencing, of whom about 210 had received two doses of AZD1222 and some 25 had received two doses of the MenACWY control vaccine. Enrollment into the trials was organized by age into subgroups of 18-55, 56-69 and 70-plus years, and those subgroups contained about 150, 27 and 61 TCR-sequenced participants, respectively. Results and caveats for the whole study, not just this receptor: Reportedly, close to half of the unique spike-specific TCRs recognized epitopes lying outside the regions that are mutated in the B.1.351 and B.1.1.7 variants. Spike-specific TCR breadth and depth rose significantly after two AZD1222 doses compared with day 0 and with MenACWY recipients. Most participants were white British and females outnumbered males, and the authors suggested that clonal diversity may have been underestimated. The 56-69-year group was small, and its depth increase did not reach significance, likely because of low power. Conclusions about previously exposed vaccinees are limited, since just five or six AZD1222 recipients were seropositive for SARS-CoV-2 at baseline. The whole spike protein was spanned by vaccine-associated CD4 TCRs, and dominant responses were seen in regions 160-218 and 743-854. No day 14 peak-response samples were available, so repertoires were characterized only after the peak T cell response.

Trimming at the junction amounts to 2 bases on V and 3 bases on J, and the germline ends lie 11 bases apart. The CDR3 runs 14 residues from the cysteine to the phenylalanine. The read is trimmed to its CDR3 DNA, 42 bases read in frame from base 1. CDR1 and CDR2 are read off the germline V gene as MNHEY and SVGAGI. In light of the paper, this sample's time point label describes: baseline before first vaccination. The treatment or condition label on this specimen signifies: meningococcal conjugate vaccine given as trial control. Vaccinee samples came from UK trials COV001 and COV002, including a single-blind randomized controlled phase 2/3 trial of AZD1222 (ChAdOx1 nCoV-19) in healthy adults. For TCRbeta chain sequencing, PBMC samples from trial participants were taken at day 0 and at day 28 after the second dose. The CDR3 regions of human TCRbeta chains were subjected to immunosequencing. Concerning the study's data processing: Repertoire TCRs were checked for matches against a reference library of SARS-CoV-2-specific TCRs that had been generated using the MIRA antigen-specificity platform. Breadth meant the fraction of unique TCRs that were SARS-CoV-2-associated, whereas depth meant the fraction of total T cells that were SARS-CoV-2-associated. Using the MIRA data, every spike-specific TCR was mapped to the spike region that the TCR reacted to and assigned to either a CD4 or a CD8 class. Log10-transformed breadth and depth values were compared by one-way ANOVA with Sidak's multiple comparisons tests. TCRdb limited this immuneACCESS table to in-frame rearrangements with V and J called. A share of clones is missing; checked studies link under half to unresolved V genes, and the rest is unexplained. The V and J calls and the clone size are those of that table, but D and trimming were determined from the DNA. This sample is represented by approximately 77,000 clones; 90% to 95% of them were singletons. The ten biggest clones cover 7% to 8.5% of the sample.

The sample in question was peripheral blood, obtained on day 0 of MenACWY control vaccination. The TCR originated in an adult in good health. The V and J genes are TRBV6-5 and TRBJ2-7; tentative D gene TRBD1, with 5 bases matching. The CDR3 protein sequence reads: CASSYMGQGYEQYF. The DNA sequence is given as TGTGCCAGCAGTTACATGGGCCAGGGCTACGAGCAGTACTTC.